The rows below give T cell receptor beta chains drawn from one sample of a study of T cell repertoires in cytomegalovirus infection. TCRdb independently ran MiXCR on the reads; one entry per CDR3 protein. The table includes approximately 83,000 distinct CDR3 sequences, 20% to 30% detected once. For these receptors, no antigen is known. The source material was CD8+ T cells from cultured PBMCs, sampled from culture after CMV antigen stimulation. Every receptor here comes from a human donor in good health (CMV status not recorded). Some clones in this sample may be carry-over from other donors' samples. Each CDR3 is given with its conserved first and last residue. D genes are given only for firm matches. Clone size appears in some rows only: once, few, many, or a class for an expanded clone.

TGTGCCAGCTTTGGCGGCGGGAACACTGAAGCTTTCTTT,CASFGGGNTEAFF,TRBJ1-1,few,NA,TRBV12-3/TRBV12-4
TGCGCCAGCAGCAGAGGCTCGATTGACAGGGGAAACTCGGGAAACACCATATATTTT,CASSRGSIDRGNSGNTIYF,TRBJ1-3,NA,TRBD1,TRBV5-1
TGTGCCAGCAGCACCTACATGAACACTGAAGCTTTCTTT,CASSTYMNTEAFF,TRBJ1-1,few,NA,TRBV7-9
TGTGCCAGCAGTGCCGCTAGCGGGAGAGGGGTTGAGCAGTTCTTC,CASSAASGRGVEQFF,TRBJ2-1,many,TRBD2,TRBV6-1
TGTGCCAGCAGTTTACCGACTAGCGGGATGACGAATGAGCAGTTCTTC,CASSLPTSGMTNEQFF,TRBJ2-1,many,TRBD2,TRBV27
TGCAGTGCTGAAACAGGGGTGGCCTACGAGCAGTACTTC,CSAETGVAYEQYF,TRBJ2-7,NA,TRBD1,TRBV20-1
TGTGCCAGCAGCTTGCCGGGACAGGACCCCACAGATACGCAGTATTTT,CASSLPGQDPTDTQYF,TRBJ2-3,many,TRBD1,TRBV5-4
TGTGCCAGCAGTTTAGGCCGGGGCAATCAGCCCCAGCATTTT,CASSLGRGNQPQHF,TRBJ1-5,few,NA,TRBV12-3/TRBV12-4
TGCGCCAGCAGCTTGGCAACCTCCTCGACAGGGTCGGGACAAGAGACCCAGTACTTC,CASSLATSSTGSGQETQYF,TRBJ2-5,medium-sized,TRBD1,TRBV5-1
TGCAGCGCACCGGGACTAGCGGGAGCCCGCTCCTACAATGAGCAGTTCTTC,CSAPGLAGARSYNEQFF,TRBJ2-1,NA,TRBD2,TRBV29-1
TGTGCCAGCAGCGTTAGCGGGGGCGGCACAGATACGCAGTATTTT,CASSVSGGGTDTQYF,TRBJ2-3,few,TRBD2,TRBV9
TGTGCCAGCACCAACACGCAGGGTGAGCAGTTCTTC,CASTNTQGEQFF,TRBJ2-1,few,NA,TRBV7-3
TGCGCCAGCAGCCAAGAATTGGGGGGGTGGGACACTGAAGCTTTCTTT,CASSQELGGWDTEAFF,TRBJ1-1,NA,NA,TRBV4-3
TGTGCCAGCAGTTCGACAGGACAGGGGTATGGCTATGGCTACACCTTC,CASSSTGQGYGYGYTF,TRBJ1-2,NA,TRBD1,TRBV6-2/TRBV6-3
TGTGCCAGCAGCTCCTCACACACTAGGGGCGAGACCCAGTACTTC,CASSSSHTRGETQYF,TRBJ2-5,many,NA,TRBV7-2
TGTGCCAGCAGACCGACAGGGAATAATGAAAAACTGTTTTTT,CASRPTGNNEKLFF,TRBJ1-4,many,TRBD1,TRBV12-3/TRBV12-4
TGTGCCAGCAGCTTGTATAAGGGCTATGGCTACACCTTC,CASSLYKGYGYTF,TRBJ1-2,NA,NA,TRBV5-6
TGTGCCAGTTGCCAGGGGGGGGGCGAGCAGTTCTTC,CASCQGGGEQFF,TRBJ2-1,few,NA,TRBV6-6
TGTGCCAGCAGTTTGACTTTAACGGAGGGCAATCAGCCCCAGCATTTT,CASSLTLTEGNQPQHF,TRBJ1-5,many,NA,TRBV5-6
TGCGCCAGCAGCGTTTTTGGGTACGGAGATACGCAGTATTTT,CASSVFGYGDTQYF,TRBJ2-3,few,NA,TRBV10-1
TGTGCCAGCAGTAAGGGACTAGATGCAGATACGCAGTATTTT,CASSKGLDADTQYF,TRBJ2-3,few,TRBD2,TRBV6-2/TRBV6-3
TGTGCCAGCAGCTTACCGGGGGGGATTAACTATGGCTACACCTTC,CASSLPGGINYGYTF,TRBJ1-2,many,NA,TRBV7-2
TGCGCCAGCAGTCAATCGACCCCCTCTGGGGCCAACGTCCTGACTTTC,CASSQSTPSGANVLTF,TRBJ2-6,once,NA,TRBV23-1
TGTGCCAGCAACATAGGGACAGGGAGTTCACCCCTCCACTTT,CASNIGTGSSPLHF,TRBJ1-6,few,TRBD1,TRBV28
TGTGCCAGCAGTTTGGAGGGGAGCTGGCAAGAGACCCAGTACTTC,CASSLEGSWQETQYF,TRBJ2-5,few,NA,TRBV6-2/TRBV6-3
TGCGCCAGCAGCCAAGATGGGGTCGTAGCAGATACGCAGTATTTT,CASSQDGVVADTQYF,TRBJ2-3,NA,NA,TRBV4-3
TGTGCCAGCTCACCGACAGGGATTGGGACTGAAGCTTTCTTT,CASSPTGIGTEAFF,TRBJ1-1,few,TRBD1,TRBV18
TGTGCCAGCGGACCCCCGGGCTATGGCTACACCTTC,CASGPPGYGYTF,TRBJ1-2,NA,NA,TRBV27
TGTGCCAGCAGTTACTTCGGCCAGGTCAATTCACCCCTCCACTTT,CASSYFGQVNSPLHF,TRBJ1-6,NA,NA,TRBV6-5
TGCAGTGCGACAGGGTATGAGGAAAAACTGTTTTTT,CSATGYEEKLFF,TRBJ1-4,NA,TRBD1,TRBV20-1
TGTGCCAGCAGCTCCTCGGGACTAGCAACGACAGAGCAGTACTTC,CASSSSGLATTEQYF,TRBJ2-7,many,TRBD2,TRBV7-2
TGTGCCAGCAGCCAAGCGGGAGACACCGGGGAGCTGTTTTTT,CASSQAGDTGELFF,TRBJ2-2,many,NA,TRBV4-2
TGTGCCAGCAGCTTAGATGGGAGGGGGTTTGCCAAAAACATTCAGTACTTC,CASSLDGRGFAKNIQYF,TRBJ2-4,many,NA,TRBV7-2
TGTGCCAGCAGTTTAGGACTAGCGGATTACAATGAGCAGTTCTTC,CASSLGLADYNEQFF,TRBJ2-1,once,TRBD2,TRBV6-8
TGTGCCAGCGCCGCCGGGACAGCCAAAGAGACCCAGTACTTC,CASAAGTAKETQYF,TRBJ2-5,few,TRBD1,TRBV7-9
TGCAGCGTTGAGGGACAGAACACCGGGGAGCTGTTTTTT,CSVEGQNTGELFF,TRBJ2-2,NA,NA,TRBV29-1
TGCGCCAGCAGCCAAGACAGACTGACAGTTCAGTACACCTTC,CASSQDRLTVQYTF,TRBJ1-2,NA,NA,TRBV4-1
TGCGCCAGCAGCCAAGAGCCCTACAACTACGAGCAGTACTTC,CASSQEPYNYEQYF,TRBJ2-7,few,NA,TRBV4-3
TGTGCCAGCAGCCCTTCGACAGGGACATTCTATGGCTACACCTTC,CASSPSTGTFYGYTF,TRBJ1-2,many,TRBD1,TRBV14
TGCGCCAGCAGCCTGGGGACTAGCGGGAGCTACAATGAGCAGTTCTTC,CASSLGTSGSYNEQFF,TRBJ2-1,NA,TRBD2,TRBV4-3
TGTGCCAGCAGTTTAATCGGGGGACCTGGCAATGAAAAACTGTTTTTT,CASSLIGGPGNEKLFF,TRBJ1-4,few,NA,TRBV28
TGTGCCAGCAGTGGAAGGGGAGAAAAACTGTTTTTT,CASSGRGEKLFF,TRBJ1-4,NA,NA,TRBV12-3/TRBV12-4
TGCAGTGCTATACAACCGGGGACAGGGGCGATCAATGAGCAGTTCTTC,CSAIQPGTGAINEQFF,TRBJ2-1,NA,TRBD1,TRBV20-1
TGTGCCAGCAGTTACTCGGGCAGTAACTATGGCTACACCTTC,CASSYSGSNYGYTF,TRBJ1-2,few,NA,TRBV6-2/TRBV6-3
TGTGCCAGCAGTTTTAGCGGGGGGGCGTACGAGCAGTACTTC,CASSFSGGAYEQYF,TRBJ2-7,many,TRBD2,TRBV28
TGTGCCAGCAGCTTCAGCTCCTACAATGAGCAGTTCTTC,CASSFSSYNEQFF,TRBJ2-1,many,NA,TRBV7-2